Each of the 5 T cell receptor beta chains below was sequenced from the same sample in a study of CD8+ T cells in alopecia areata. As the sequencing template, cDNA was produced by extracting RNA and reverse transcribing it. TCRdb keeps only in-frame clones here, not all; method: immunoSEQ multiplex PCR. The data hold about 110,000 clones, with 45% to 70% observed a single time. Sequenced: CD8+ T cells sorted from blood. These TCRs come from a human donor in good health.

Only a few counts were recorded for this clone. V is TRBV13 and J is TRBJ2-5; either TRBD1 or TRBD2 may fit D (5 bases each). The V end was cut by 0 bases, the J end by 4 bases, with 6 bases between. The CDR3 is 13 residues long. Per the germline V gene, CDR1 is PRHDT and CDR2 is FYEKMQ (reference sequence). The DNA for the CDR3 is TGTGCCAGCAGCTTAGGGAGGGGAGAGACCCAGTACTTC. This codes for CASSLGRGETQYF.

The gene calls are TRBV27 and TRBJ2-2; 8 nucleotides agree with TRBD2. The J segment lost 3 bases and the V segment lost 8 bases, leaving 5 bases of the junction unmatched. Germline V gene lookup returns CDR1 MNHEY and CDR2 SMNVEV (reference sequence). This CDR3 is 14 amino acids long. CDR3 nucleotide sequence: TGTGCCAGCGCAAAACTAGCGGACACCGGGGAGCTGTTTTTT. It yields the protein CASAKLADTGELFF.

This clone occurred a few times. This sequence joins TRBV6-5 and TRBJ1-6; no definite D call. Germline V gene sequence: CDR1 MNHEY, CDR2 SVGAGI. The CDR3 length is 14 residues. Trimming took 2 bases from V and 9 from J, leaving 11 bases between them. The CDR3 DNA reads as TGTGCCAGCAGTTACCCCCGGTTGGGTTCACCCCTCCACTTT. It yields the protein CASSYPRLGSPLHF.

The rearrangement joins TRBV11-1 to TRBJ2-7; the D is unclear. The CDR3 contains 14 residues. CDR1 and CDR2 from the germline V gene are SGHAT and FQDESV (reference sequence). Deletions cut 5 bases from V and 2 bases from J, with 13 bases between. CDR3 bases: TGTGCCAGCAGCCTCACCGCGACTGCCTACGAGCAGTACTTC. Its protein is CASSLTATAYEQYF. The variable domain in full, completed from reference TRBV11-1 and TRBJ2-7, reads EAEVAQSPRYKITEKSQAVAFWCDPISGHATLYWYRQILGQGPELLVQFQDESVVDDSQLPKDRFSAERLKGVDSTLKIQPAELGDSAMYLCASSLTATAYEQYFGPGTRLTVT.

This clone was picked up a small number of times. This chain joins TRBV4-3 and TRBJ2-5; D is perhaps TRBD1 (5 bases). Germline V gives CDR1 LGHNA, CDR2 YSLEER. The CDR3 is made up of 15 amino acids. The V and J ends lost 1 base and 1 base respectively, with 10 bases between them. The CDR3 loop reads CASSQVRTLQETQYF. The DNA of the CDR3 is TGCGCCAGCAGCCAAGTTAGGACACTCCAAGAGACCCAGTACTTC.